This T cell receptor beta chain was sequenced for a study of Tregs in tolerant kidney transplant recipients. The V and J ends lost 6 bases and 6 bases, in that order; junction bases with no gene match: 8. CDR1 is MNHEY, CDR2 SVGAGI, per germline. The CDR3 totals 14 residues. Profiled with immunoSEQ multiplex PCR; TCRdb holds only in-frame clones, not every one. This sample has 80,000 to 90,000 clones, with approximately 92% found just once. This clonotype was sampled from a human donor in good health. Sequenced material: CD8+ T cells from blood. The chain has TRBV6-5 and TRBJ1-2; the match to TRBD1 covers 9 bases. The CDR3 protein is CASSWTGEVDGYTF. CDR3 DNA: TGTGCCAGCAGCTGGACAGGGGAGGTTGATGGCTACACCTTC.